The sequence of this T cell receptor beta chain was determined in a study of blood T cell repertoires in COVID-19 (dated by TCRdb to about 2020). At the level of the whole study: Collaborator samples came from the United States, Italy and Spain and covered acute and convalescent phases of COVID-19. The repertoires were released in a freely available public database intended as a resource for research on the immune response to SARS-CoV-2. HLA class I and class II types, where available, came from metadata supplied by the sample provider rather than from assay-based typing. The prospective study material was composed of cDNA or gDNA derived from T cells, B-cell-depleted T cells, or PBMCs. Samples came from the ongoing ImmuneRACE study (first 160 participants) plus 1,254 subjects from 6 global collaborators. The sample metadata nearly always contained a de-identified subject ID, COVID-19 status, age in years and sex. The dataset comprised deeply sampled blood TCRbeta repertoires from subjects exposed to, actively infected with, or recovered from COVID-19. What the study reported, not specific to this receptor: How much clinical and demographic metadata was included differed by source and by participant, and the metadata was provided uncurated.

The collaborating institutions used their own protocols to collect whole blood in K2EDTA tubes. For TCRbeta analysis, collaborators shipped samples in one of three forms: frozen whole blood, isolated PBMCs, or DNA extracted from either of those sample types. Regarding this clone: Its antigen has not been determined. Nothing much larger sits one base from this clone, and base qualities are not available.

The immunoSEQ Assay, a bias-controlled multiplex PCR, was used to amplify TCRbeta CDR3 regions from genomic DNA. For the original study's pipeline: The number of nucleated cells in each sample was estimated from the amplification of reference gene primers within the assay. To quantify the absolute abundance of each unique TCRbeta CDR3 rearrangement, sequence reads were collapsed and filtered. For each sample, productive Simpson clonality was calculated by taking the square root of Simpson's diversity index across productive rearrangements. Sourced from immuneACCESS, this table was stored by TCRdb with only in-frame sequences that have V and J called. A share of the clones is absent; for the studies checked, an unresolved V gene accounts for under half, and the remainder has no known explanation. That table furnishes V, J and clone size, whereas the DNA furnished D and trimming. This sample holds just under 100,000 clones; just over 85% were observed only once. 10% to 15% of the sample is held by the ten biggest clonotypes.

The germline V gene supplies CDR1 LGHNA and CDR2 YNFKEQ. V is pruned by 0 bases and J by 14 bases, leaving 4 bases of the junction without a gene match. Spanning cysteine to phenylalanine, the CDR3 consists of 13 amino acids. Just CDR3 DNA is preserved here, 39 bases in frame from base 1. The rearranged segments are TRBV4-2 and TRBJ2-1, and TRBD2 matches 10 of the central bases. The sample taken for sequencing was peripheral blood. This sequence was found in a woman aged 55-69 years in a cohort sampled during active or convalescent COVID-19. This receptor carries the CDR3 CASSQDPGTSEFF. The sequence in DNA is TGTGCCAGCAGCCAAGACCCCGGGACTAGCGAGTTCTTC.